This T cell receptor beta chain was documented in a study of blood T cell repertoires in COVID-19 (TCRdb year 2020). For the wider study: Collaborator samples came from the United States, Italy and Spain and covered acute and convalescent phases of COVID-19. The prospective study material was composed of cDNA or gDNA derived from T cells, B-cell-depleted T cells, or PBMCs. Deeply sampled blood TCRbeta repertoires from subjects exposed to, actively infected with, or recovered from COVID-19 were included in the dataset. The repertoires were made available in a free public database intended to serve as a resource for research on the immune response to SARS-CoV-2. The samples were drawn from two sources: the first 160 participants of the ongoing ImmuneRACE study, and some 1,300 subjects contributed by 6 global collaborators. Nearly every sample came with metadata listing a de-identified subject ID, COVID-19 status, age in years and sex. Where available, HLA class I and class II types were taken from metadata supplied by the sample provider and were not determined by assay-based typing. The full study reports these points: Clinical and demographic metadata were provided uncurated, with the amount varying by source and participant.

TCRbeta CDR3 regions were amplified from genomic DNA using the immunoSEQ Assay, a bias-controlled multiplex PCR. The authors' analysis ran thus. The number of nucleated cells in each sample was estimated by amplification of reference gene primers within the assay. To quantify the absolute abundance of each unique TCRbeta CDR3 rearrangement, sequence reads were collapsed and filtered. For each sample, productive Simpson clonality was calculated as the square root of Simpson's diversity index across productive rearrangements. Not all clones reach the TCRdb copy of this immuneACCESS table, which keeps in-frame sequences only. Checked studies attribute under half of the gap to unresolved V genes and leave the rest unexplained. From that table come the V and J calls and clone size; the DNA was used to work out D and trimming. Across this sample there are approximately 240,000 clones, with about four fifths seen only once. The ten largest clonotypes hold 3% of the sample.

To note about this clone: Its specific antigen is unknown. No much larger clone exists at a distance of one base, and base qualities are not known.

The CDR3 runs 12 amino acids, cysteine and phenylalanine included. Solely the CDR3 DNA is kept, with 36 bases framed from the first base. V and J are trimmed by 4 bases and 6 bases, and the gene matches miss 6 bases of the junction. As encoded in the germline V gene (reference sequence), CDR1 is GTSNPN while CDR2 is SVGIG. Another Seattle source contributed samples from volunteer blood donors who had recovered from COVID-19. Whole blood was collected in K2EDTA tubes by collaborating institutions according to the institutions' own protocols. For TCRbeta analysis, collaborators shipped samples in one of three forms: frozen whole blood, isolated PBMCs, or DNA extracted from either of those sample types.

Sequencing was carried out using peripheral blood. This receptor was identified in a woman aged 25 to 39 who had recovered from COVID-19. This receptor chain uses TRBV30 and TRBJ2-7, with 7 central nucleotides matching TRBD1. The CDR3 reads as follows: CAWNLTGREQYF. The nucleotide sequence is TGTGCCTGGAATCTGACAGGGCGCGAGCAGTACTTC.